The 12 T cell receptor beta chains presented below share a single source sample, sequenced in a study of radiotherapy plus CTLA-4 blockade in lung cancer. Assay used: immunoSEQ multiplex PCR; TCRdb lists only in-frame clones, some missing. The sample has around 43,000 clones, 75% seen once; the top ten hold approximately 9.9%. The sequencing used peripheral blood, collected from a patient treated with radiotherapy plus ipilimumab. The receptors derive from a human donor with non-small cell lung cancer who had stable disease on radiotherapy plus ipilimumab.

V and J are TRBV28 and TRBJ1-2; D is possibly TRBD1 (6 bases). Germline CDR1 and CDR2: MDHEN and SYDVKM. The length of the CDR3 is 14 residues. The V end was cut by 6 bases, the J end by 5 bases, with 16 bases between. The CDR3 region has the DNA TGTGCCAGCAGACTGTCGGTAGGGGGTTATGGCTACACCTTC. Amino acid sequence: CASRLSVGGYGYTF.

The genes are TRBV15 and TRBJ2-3, with D maybe TRBD2 (6 bases). The germline V gene encodes CDR1 LNHNV and CDR2 YYDKDF (reference sequence). The CDR3 is made up of 11 amino acids. Between the trimmed V and J ends, which lost 7 bases and 6 bases, there was a span of 8 bases. CDR3 in amino acids: CATMEGDTQYF. In DNA form, the CDR3 reads TGTGCCACCATGGAGGGTGATACGCAGTATTTT.

The count of this clone is one. The chain couples TRBV5-6 to TRBJ1-2; 7 nucleotides line up with TRBD1. The junction had 14 bases not matched to a gene; V was cut back by 4 bases and J by 8 bases. The length of the CDR3 is 15 residues. Germline CDR1 and CDR2: SGHDT and YYEEEE. Written as DNA, the CDR3 is TGTGCCAGCAGCCTTTTCTCGGGACAGAGTGTAGGCTACACCTTC. The encoded protein is CASSLFSGQSVGYTF.

This clone was recorded only once. The V call is TRBV4-2, the J call TRBJ1-2; the D is unclear. Germline values: CDR1 LGHNA, CDR2 YNFKEQ. The CDR3 spans 15 residues. V lost 0 bases, J lost 8 bases, and 16 bases lay in between. CDR3 amino acids: CASSQDVGPTRGYTF. CDR3 DNA sequence: TGTGCCAGCAGCCAAGATGTGGGCCCTACCCGGGGCTACACCTTC.

Only a few counts were recorded for this clone. The rearrangement uses TRBV9 and TRBJ1-1; possible D gene TRBD1, 5 bases. The V and J ends lost 0 bases and 3 bases respectively, with 12 bases between them. The CDR3 is 15 residues long. Looked up from germline, CDR1 is SGDLS and CDR2 is YYNGEE. This chain's CDR3 is CASSVERGPYTEAFF. The CDR3 DNA reads TGTGCCAGCAGCGTAGAAAGGGGCCCTTACACTGAAGCTTTCTTT.

This clone turned up a few times. The chain has TRBV7-9 and TRBJ1-2; D is possibly TRBD1 (6 bases). The CDR3 totals 14 residues. Germline lookup yields CDR1 SEHNR and CDR2 FQNEAQ (reference sequence). Trimming pared 4 bases from V and 8 bases from J, leaving 17 bases between. The CDR3 region is CASSSPGAFWGYTF. In nucleotides, the CDR3 is TGTGCCAGCAGCTCCCCAGGGGCGTTTTGGGGCTACACCTTC.

This chain links TRBV7-6 with TRBJ1-1; 11 bases map to TRBD1. CDR1 and CDR2 (germline): SGHVS, FNYEAQ. The CDR3 totals 17 residues. With 2 bases clipped from V and 2 bases from J, the junction kept 7 bases outside the gene matches. Written as DNA, the CDR3 is TGTGCCAGCAGCTTAAGGGTGGGGACAGGGGGAAACACTGAAGCTTTCTTT. This translates into CASSLRVGTGGNTEAFF. The full variable domain, with the rest looked up from reference TRBV7-6 and TRBJ1-1, is GAGVSQSPRYKVTKRGQDVALRCDPISGHVSLYWYRQALGQGPEFLTYFNYEAQQDKSGLPNDRFSAERPEGSISTLTIQRTEQRDSAMYRCASSLRVGTGGNTEAFFGQGTRLTVV.

The rearrangement links TRBV5-4 to TRBJ1-2; a weak D match, TRBD1 (5 bases). Per germline, CDR1 SGHNT and CDR2 YYREEE (reference sequence). This CDR3 spans 14 amino acids. The V end was cut by 0 bases, the J end by 4 bases, with 10 bases between. In nucleotides, the CDR3 is TGTGCCAGCAGCTTGGGACAGTATGGCTATGGCTACACCTTC. Encoded protein: CASSLGQYGYGYTF.

This clone appeared a single time. The chain links TRBV11-2 to TRBJ1-1, with D unresolved. The CDR3 loop spans 12 amino acids. The germline gives CDR1 SGHAT, CDR2 FQNNGV. V lost 1 base to trimming and J lost 7 bases, with 7 bases between them. CDR3 coding DNA: TGTGCCAGCAGCTTAGCCCCCGTTGAAGCTTTCTTT. This sequence encodes CASSLAPVEAFF.

Note on this clone: One end of the junction fails to match germline, which may point to a read error. This chain joins TRBV2 and TRBJ2-1, with D tentatively TRBD1 (6 bases). Germline-derived CDR1 and CDR2 are SNHLY and FYNNEI. The CDR3 loop spans 13 amino acids. CDR3 DNA: TGTGCCAGCAGTCTAACAGGGTACAGTGAGCAGTTCTTC. This gives the protein CASSLTGYSEQFF.

This clone was seen a handful of times. The rearrangement joins TRBV6-5 to TRBJ1-5; D remains unclear. The CDR3 runs 15 residues. Trimming removed 5 bases from V and 7 bases from J, with 18 bases in between. Per the germline V gene, CDR1 is MNHEY and CDR2 is SVGAGI. For the CDR3, the DNA is TGTGCCAGCAGTGGTGTGGGGTTGGGAGGACAGCCCCAGCATTTT. Protein sequence: CASSGVGLGGQPQHF.

V and J are TRBV6-5 and TRBJ1-5, with TRBD1 matching 7 bases. The germline V gene encodes CDR1 MNHEY and CDR2 SVGAGI. CDR3 length equals 13 residues. With V trimmed by 7 bases and J by 5 bases, 5 bases remained unmatched. DNA for the CDR3: TGTGCCAGCAAGGGCAGGGGGGATCAGCCCCAGCATTTT. It encodes CASKGRGDQPQHF.